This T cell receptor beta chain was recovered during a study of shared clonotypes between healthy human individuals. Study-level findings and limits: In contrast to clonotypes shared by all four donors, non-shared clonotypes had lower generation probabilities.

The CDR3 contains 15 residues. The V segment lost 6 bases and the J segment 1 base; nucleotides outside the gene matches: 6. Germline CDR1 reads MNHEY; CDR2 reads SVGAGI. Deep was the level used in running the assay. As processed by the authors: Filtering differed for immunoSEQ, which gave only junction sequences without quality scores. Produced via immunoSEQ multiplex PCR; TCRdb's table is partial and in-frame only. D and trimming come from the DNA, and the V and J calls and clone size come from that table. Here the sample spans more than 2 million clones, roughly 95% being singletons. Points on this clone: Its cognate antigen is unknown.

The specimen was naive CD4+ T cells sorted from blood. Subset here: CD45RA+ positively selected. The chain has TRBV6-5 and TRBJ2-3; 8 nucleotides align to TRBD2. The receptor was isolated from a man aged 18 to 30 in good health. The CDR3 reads CASSLRRGGTDTQYF. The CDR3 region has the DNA TGTGCCAGCAGCCTAAGGCGGGGGGGCACAGATACGCAGTATTTT.